The 5 T cell receptor beta chains below were found in one sample sequenced in a study of cytomegalovirus exposure and HLA in healthy donors. Both 60 Vbeta primers and 13 Jbeta primers went into the PCR. Using immunoSEQ multiplex PCR, the repertoire was profiled, and TCRdb retains in-frame clones only, with some absent. The sample has about 130,000 clones, about 80% seen once. Source material: PBMCs. The receptors shown here come from a woman aged 40 to 50 in good health and CMV-seronegative.

V usage is TRBV4-2 and J usage is TRBJ1-6; TRBD1 might be the D (5 bases). V was clipped by 1 base and J by 5 bases, with 9 bases between them. Germline V CDR1 and CDR2: LGHNA, YNFKEQ. The CDR3 is 15 residues long. The CDR3 is CASSQGVRDNSPLHF. DNA of the CDR3: TGTGCCAGCAGCCAAGGCGTCAGGGATAATTCACCCCTCCACTTT.

V and J are TRBV11-2 and TRBJ2-7, with D maybe TRBD2 (6 bases). The CDR3 spans 16 residues. V lost 3 bases and J 5 bases, leaving 20 bases between the germline ends. Germline-derived CDR1 and CDR2 are SGHAT and FQNNGV. The CDR3 protein is CASSFHVGVAVDEQYF. DNA of the CDR3: TGTGCCAGCAGCTTTCATGTGGGAGTAGCGGTCGACGAGCAGTACTTC.

The CDR3 DNA is TGCGCCAGCAGCCACGCGCTGGGGGAAGCGGGGGGGGATACGCAGTATTTT. It translates to CASSHALGEAGGDTQYF. V and J are TRBV4-3 and TRBJ2-3, with 10 bases identical to TRBD2. The CDR3 totals 17 residues. With V trimmed by 3 bases and J by 6 bases, 12 bases remained unmatched. Germline CDR1 is LGHNA and CDR2 is YSLEER.

The V gene is TRBV28, the J gene TRBJ2-1, with D possibly TRBD2 on 5 matching bases. The V gene lost 6 bases and the J gene lost 5 bases, with 11 bases spanning the gap. Germline CDR1 and CDR2: MDHEN and SYDVKM. The CDR3 contains 13 residues. CDR3 protein: CASSQTRNNEQFF. The CDR3 coding sequence is TGTGCCAGCAGCCAAACTAGAAACAATGAGCAGTTCTTC.

The J gene is TRBJ1-1, the V gene TRBV9, with D perhaps matching TRBD1 (5 bases). This CDR3 spans 14 amino acids. Per the germline V gene, CDR1 is SGDLS and CDR2 is YYNGEE. With 5 bases removed from V and 0 bases from J, the gap between germline ends came to 11 bases. The CDR3 here is CASRAGLMNTEAFF. The CDR3 DNA reads as TGTGCCAGCAGGGCGGGACTCATGAACACTGAAGCTTTCTTT.